The subject of this entry is one T cell receptor (beta chain). This CDR3 has 14 residues. The V and J ends lost 5 bases and 0 bases respectively, with 11 bases between them. Germline-derived CDR1 and CDR2 are GTSNPN and SVGIG (reference sequence). This sample is drawn from a study of cytomegalovirus exposure and HLA in healthy donors. PCR was performed using 60 Vbeta and 13 Jbeta primers. TCRdb's copy holds only in-frame clones and misses some; the assay was immunoSEQ multiplex PCR. Here the sample spans 130,000 or so clones, roughly four fifths being singletons. The sequenced material came from PBMCs. The rearrangement uses TRBV30 and TRBJ1-3; D remains unclear. This TCR derives from a man between 18 and 29 years old in good health and CMV-seropositive. The CDR3 bases are TGTGCCTGGCGTGAAAGCTACTCTGGAAACACCATATATTTT. As protein: CAWRESYSGNTIYF.